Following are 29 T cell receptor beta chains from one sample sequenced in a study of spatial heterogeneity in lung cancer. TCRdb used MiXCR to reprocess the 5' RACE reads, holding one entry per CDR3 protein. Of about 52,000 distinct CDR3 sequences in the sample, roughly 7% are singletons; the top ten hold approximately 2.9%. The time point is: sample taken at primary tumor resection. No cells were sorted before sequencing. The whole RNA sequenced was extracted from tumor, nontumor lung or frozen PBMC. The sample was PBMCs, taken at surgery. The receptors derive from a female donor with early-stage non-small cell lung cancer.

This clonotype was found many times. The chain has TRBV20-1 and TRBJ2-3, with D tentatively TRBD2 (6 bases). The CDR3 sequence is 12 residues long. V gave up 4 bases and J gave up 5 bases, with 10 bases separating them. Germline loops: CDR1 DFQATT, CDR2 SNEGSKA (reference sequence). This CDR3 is CSAILGGDTQYF. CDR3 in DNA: TGCAGTGCTATTCTGGGGGGAGATACGCAGTATTTT.

The CDR3 bases are TGTGCCAGTAGTAGATTTGGCGCTAGCGTCACAGATACGCAGTATTTT. Its protein product is CASSRFGASVTDTQYF. The V and J genes are TRBV19 and TRBJ2-3, with TRBD2 as a possible D gene (6 bases). The CDR3 loop spans 16 amino acids. V was trimmed by 4 bases and J by 2 bases, leaving 16 bases between them. Germline V gene lookup returns CDR1 LNHDA and CDR2 SQIVND (reference sequence). Based on the CDR3 plus reference TRBV19 and TRBJ2-3, the full variable domain is DGGITQSPKYLFRKEGQNVTLSCEQNLNHDAMYWYRQDPGQGLRLIYYSQIVNDFQKGDIAEGYSVSREKKESFPLTVTSAQKNPTAFYLCASSRFGASVTDTQYFGPGTRLTVL.

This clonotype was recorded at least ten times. CDR3 coding DNA: TGTGCCAGTAGTATAGTCCAACCCGGGACCCAGTACTTC. This codes for CASSIVQPGTQYF. The chain has TRBV19 and TRBJ2-5; D remains unclear. Looked up from germline, CDR1 is LNHDA and CDR2 is SQIVND (reference sequence). There are 13 residues in the CDR3. The V end lost 1 base, the J end lost 7 bases, and 10 bases lay between the germline ends.

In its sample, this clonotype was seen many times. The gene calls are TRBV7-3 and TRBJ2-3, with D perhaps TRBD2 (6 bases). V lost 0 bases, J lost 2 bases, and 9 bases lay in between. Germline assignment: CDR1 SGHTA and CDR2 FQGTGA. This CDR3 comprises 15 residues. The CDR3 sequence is CASSLTPGDTDTQYF. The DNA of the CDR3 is TGTGCCAGCAGCTTAACCCCGGGAGACACAGATACGCAGTATTTT.

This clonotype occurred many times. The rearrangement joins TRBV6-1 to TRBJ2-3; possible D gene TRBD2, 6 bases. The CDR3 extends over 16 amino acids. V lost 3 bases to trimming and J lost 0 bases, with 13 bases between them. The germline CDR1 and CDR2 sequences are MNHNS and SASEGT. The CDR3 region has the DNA TGTGCCAGCAGTGATCCGAGCGGACTAAGCACAGATACGCAGTATTTT. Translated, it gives CASSDPSGLSTDTQYF.

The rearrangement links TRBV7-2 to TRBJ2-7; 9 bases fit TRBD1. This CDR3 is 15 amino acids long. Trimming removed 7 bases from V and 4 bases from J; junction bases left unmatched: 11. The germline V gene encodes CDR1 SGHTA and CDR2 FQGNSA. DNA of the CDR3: TGTGCCAGCACCTTTGGGGGACAGGGTGATTACGAGCAGTACTTC. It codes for CASTFGGQGDYEQYF.

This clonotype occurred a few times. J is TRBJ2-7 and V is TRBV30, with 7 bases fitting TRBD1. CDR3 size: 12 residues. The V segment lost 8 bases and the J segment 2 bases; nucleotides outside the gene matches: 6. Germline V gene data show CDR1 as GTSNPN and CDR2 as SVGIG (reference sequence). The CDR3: CASRQGTYEQYF. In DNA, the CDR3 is TGTGCCAGCAGACAGGGAACCTACGAGCAGTACTTC.

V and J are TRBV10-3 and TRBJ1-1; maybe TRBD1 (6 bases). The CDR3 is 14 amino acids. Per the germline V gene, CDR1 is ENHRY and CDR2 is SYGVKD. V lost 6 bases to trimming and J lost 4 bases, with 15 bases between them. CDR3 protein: CAISPPGGGTEAFF. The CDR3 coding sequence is TGTGCCATCAGCCCGCCCGGGGGCGGCACTGAAGCTTTCTTT.

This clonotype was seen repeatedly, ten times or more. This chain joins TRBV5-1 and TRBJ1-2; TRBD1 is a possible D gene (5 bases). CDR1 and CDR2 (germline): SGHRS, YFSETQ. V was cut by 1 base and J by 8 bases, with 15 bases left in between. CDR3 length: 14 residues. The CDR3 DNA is TGCGCCAGCAGCTTGAGTGACAGCTTGGAGGGCTACACCTTC. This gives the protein CASSLSDSLEGYTF.

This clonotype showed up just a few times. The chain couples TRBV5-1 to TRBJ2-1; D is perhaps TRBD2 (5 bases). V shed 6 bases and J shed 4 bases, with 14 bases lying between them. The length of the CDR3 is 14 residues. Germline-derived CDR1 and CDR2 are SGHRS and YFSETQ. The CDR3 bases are TGCGCCAGCATGTTAACGACTACTTACAATGAGCAGTTCTTC. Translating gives CASMLTTTYNEQFF. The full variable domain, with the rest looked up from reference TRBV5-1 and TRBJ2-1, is KAGVTQTPRYLIKTRGQQVTLSCSPISGHRSVSWYQQTPGQGLQFLFEYFSETQRNKGNFPGRFSGRQFSNSRSEMNVSTLELGDSALYLCASMLTTTYNEQFFGPGTRLTVL.

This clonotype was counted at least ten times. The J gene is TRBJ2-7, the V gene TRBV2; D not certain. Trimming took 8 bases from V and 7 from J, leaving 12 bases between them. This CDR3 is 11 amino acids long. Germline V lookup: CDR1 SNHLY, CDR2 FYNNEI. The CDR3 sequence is CASHSSGEQYF. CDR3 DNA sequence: TGTGCCAGCCACAGTTCCGGGGAGCAGTACTTC.

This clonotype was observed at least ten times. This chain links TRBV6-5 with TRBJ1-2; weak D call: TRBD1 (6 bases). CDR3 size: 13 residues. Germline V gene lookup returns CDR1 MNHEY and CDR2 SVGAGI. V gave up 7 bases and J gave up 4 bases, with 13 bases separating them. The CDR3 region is CASTSRGSYGYTF. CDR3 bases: TGTGCCAGCACCTCAAGGGGGTCCTATGGCTACACCTTC.

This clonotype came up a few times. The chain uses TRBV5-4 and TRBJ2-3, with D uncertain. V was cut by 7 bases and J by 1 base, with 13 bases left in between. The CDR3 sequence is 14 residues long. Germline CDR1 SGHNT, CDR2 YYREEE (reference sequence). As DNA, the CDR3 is TGTGCCAGCTCGGCTAGAGCCGGCACAGATACGCAGTATTTT. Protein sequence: CASSARAGTDTQYF.

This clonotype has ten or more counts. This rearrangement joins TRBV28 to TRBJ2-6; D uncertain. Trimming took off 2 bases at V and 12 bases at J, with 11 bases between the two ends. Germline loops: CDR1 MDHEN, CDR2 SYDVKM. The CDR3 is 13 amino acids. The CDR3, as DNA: TGTGCCAGCAGTTTAAACCATAGAGGCGTCCTGACTTTC. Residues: CASSLNHRGVLTF.

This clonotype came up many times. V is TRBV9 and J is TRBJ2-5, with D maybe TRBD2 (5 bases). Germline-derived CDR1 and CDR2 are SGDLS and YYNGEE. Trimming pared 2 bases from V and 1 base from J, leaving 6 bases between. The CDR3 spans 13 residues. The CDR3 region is CASSVRGQETQYF. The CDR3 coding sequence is TGTGCCAGCAGCGTTCGGGGCCAAGAGACCCAGTACTTC.

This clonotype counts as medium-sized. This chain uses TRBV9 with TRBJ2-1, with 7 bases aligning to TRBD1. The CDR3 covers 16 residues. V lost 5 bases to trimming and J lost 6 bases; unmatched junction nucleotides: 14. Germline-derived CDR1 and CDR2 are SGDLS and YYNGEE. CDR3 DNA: TGTGCCAGCAGTGAAAACCGGGACAGACGTTTCAATGAGCAGTTCTTC. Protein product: CASSENRDRRFNEQFF.

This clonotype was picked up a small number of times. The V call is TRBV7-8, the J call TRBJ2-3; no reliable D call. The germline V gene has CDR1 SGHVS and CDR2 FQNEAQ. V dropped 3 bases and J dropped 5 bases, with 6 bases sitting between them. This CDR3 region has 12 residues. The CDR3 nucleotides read TGTGCCAGCAGCTTCCGGCGAGATACGCAGTATTTT. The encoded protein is CASSFRRDTQYF. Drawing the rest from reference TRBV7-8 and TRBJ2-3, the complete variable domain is GAGVSQSPRYKVAKRGQDVALRCDPISGHVSLFWYQQALGQGPEFLTYFQNEAQLDKSGLPSDRFFAERPEGSVSTLKIQRTQQEDSAVYLCASSFRRDTQYFGPGTRLTVL.

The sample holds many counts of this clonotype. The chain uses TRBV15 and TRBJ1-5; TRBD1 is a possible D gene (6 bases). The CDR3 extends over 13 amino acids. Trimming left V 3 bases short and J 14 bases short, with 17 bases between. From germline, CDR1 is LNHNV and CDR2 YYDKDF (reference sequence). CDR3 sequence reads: CATSRDRQADKHF. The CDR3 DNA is TGTGCCACCAGCAGGGATAGACAGGCGGACAAGCATTTT. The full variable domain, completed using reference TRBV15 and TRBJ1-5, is DAMVIQNPRYQVTQFGKPVTLSCSQTLNHNVMYWYQQKSSQAPKLLFHYYDKDFNNEADTPDNFQSRRPNTSFCFLDIRSPGLGDTAMYLCATSRDRQADKHFGDGTRLSIL.

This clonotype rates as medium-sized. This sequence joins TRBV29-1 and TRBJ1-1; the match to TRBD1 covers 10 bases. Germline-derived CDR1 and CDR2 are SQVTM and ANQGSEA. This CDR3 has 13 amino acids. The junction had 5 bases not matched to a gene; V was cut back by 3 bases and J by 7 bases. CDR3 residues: CSVDGTGANEAFF. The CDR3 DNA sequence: TGCAGCGTTGATGGGACAGGGGCTAATGAAGCTTTCTTT.

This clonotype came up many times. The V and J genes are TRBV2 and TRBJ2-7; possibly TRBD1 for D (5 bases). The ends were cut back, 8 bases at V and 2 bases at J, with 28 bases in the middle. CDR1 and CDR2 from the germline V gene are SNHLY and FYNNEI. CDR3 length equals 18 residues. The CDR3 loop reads CASGRGGPFLPSTYEQYF. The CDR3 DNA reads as TGTGCCAGCGGAAGGGGCGGTCCTTTTCTACCTTCGACCTACGAGCAGTACTTC.

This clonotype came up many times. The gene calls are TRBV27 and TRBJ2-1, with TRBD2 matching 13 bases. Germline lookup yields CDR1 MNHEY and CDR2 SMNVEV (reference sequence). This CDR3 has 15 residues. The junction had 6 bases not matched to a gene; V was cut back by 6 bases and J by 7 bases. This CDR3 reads CASSRGTSGVNEQFF. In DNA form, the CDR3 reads TGTGCCAGCAGCAGAGGGACTAGCGGGGTTAATGAGCAGTTCTTC.

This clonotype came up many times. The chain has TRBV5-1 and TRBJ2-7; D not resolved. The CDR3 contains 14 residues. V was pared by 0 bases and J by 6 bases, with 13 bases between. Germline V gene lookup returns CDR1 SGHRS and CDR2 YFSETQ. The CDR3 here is CASSLEGQRPEQYF. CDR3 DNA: TGCGCCAGCAGCTTGGAGGGTCAGAGGCCCGAGCAGTACTTC.

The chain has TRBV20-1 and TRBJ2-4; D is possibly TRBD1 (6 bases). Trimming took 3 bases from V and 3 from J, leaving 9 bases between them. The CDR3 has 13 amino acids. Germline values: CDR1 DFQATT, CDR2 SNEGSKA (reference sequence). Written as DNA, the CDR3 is TGCAGTGCTAGGATGACAGGCAAAAACATTCAGTACTTC. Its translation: CSARMTGKNIQYF.

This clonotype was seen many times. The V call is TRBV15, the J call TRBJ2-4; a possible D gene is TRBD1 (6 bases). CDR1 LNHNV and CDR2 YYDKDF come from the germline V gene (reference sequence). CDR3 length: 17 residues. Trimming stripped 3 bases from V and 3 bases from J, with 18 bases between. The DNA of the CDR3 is TGTGCCACCAGCAGGGCCCCACAGGGATGGGACAAAAACATTCAGTACTTC. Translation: CATSRAPQGWDKNIQYF.

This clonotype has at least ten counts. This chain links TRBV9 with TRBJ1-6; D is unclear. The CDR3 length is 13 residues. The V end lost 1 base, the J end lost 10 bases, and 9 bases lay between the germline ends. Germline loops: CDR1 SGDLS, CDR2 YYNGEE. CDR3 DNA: TGTGCCAGCAGCGTAAATCTGGGCTCACCCCTCCACTTT. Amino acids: CASSVNLGSPLHF.

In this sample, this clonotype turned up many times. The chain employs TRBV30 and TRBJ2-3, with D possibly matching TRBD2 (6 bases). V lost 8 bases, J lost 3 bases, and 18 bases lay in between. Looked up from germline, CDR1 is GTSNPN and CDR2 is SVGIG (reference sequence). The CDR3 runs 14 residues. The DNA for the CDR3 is TGTGCCCTGACGCGGGGCGACCCGACAGATACGCAGTATTTT. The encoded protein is CALTRGDPTDTQYF. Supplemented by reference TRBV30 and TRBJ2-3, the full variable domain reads SQTIHQWPATLVQPVGSPLSLECTVEGTSNPNLYWYRQAAGRGLQLLFYSVGIGQISSEVPQNLSASRPQDRQFILSSKKLLLSDSGFYLCALTRGDPTDTQYFGPGTRLTVL.

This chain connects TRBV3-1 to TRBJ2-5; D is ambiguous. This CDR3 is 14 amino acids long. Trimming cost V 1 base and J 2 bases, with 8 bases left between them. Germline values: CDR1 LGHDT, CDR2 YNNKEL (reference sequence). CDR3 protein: CASSQVEPQETQYF. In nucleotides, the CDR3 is TGTGCCAGCAGCCAAGTAGAACCGCAAGAGACCCAGTACTTC.

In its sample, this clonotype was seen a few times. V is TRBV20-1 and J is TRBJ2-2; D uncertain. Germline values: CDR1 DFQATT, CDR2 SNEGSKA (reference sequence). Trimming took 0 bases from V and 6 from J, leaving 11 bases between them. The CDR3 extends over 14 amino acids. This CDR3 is CSARDRGPPGELFF. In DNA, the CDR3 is TGCAGTGCTAGAGATCGTGGGCCCCCCGGGGAGCTGTTTTTT.

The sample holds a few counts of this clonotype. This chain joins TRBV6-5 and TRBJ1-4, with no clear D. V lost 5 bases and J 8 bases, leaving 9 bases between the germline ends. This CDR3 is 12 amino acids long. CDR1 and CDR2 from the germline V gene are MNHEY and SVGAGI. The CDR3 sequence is CASSSRLEKLFF. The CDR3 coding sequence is TGTGCCAGCAGTAGCCGACTAGAAAAACTGTTTTTT.